The clone carrying this TCR beta chain was picked up many times. What it binds is unknown. The data derive from a study of post-analysis software for immune sequencing data. Overall study: The study covered relapsing-remitting, secondary progressive and progressive-relapsing courses of multiple sclerosis. Study findings and constraints: Among 5 or 6 TRBV segments more frequent in patients than controls were TRBV5-6, TRBV5-1 and TRBV20-1. Significantly lower normalized Chao1 diversity was found in patients with multiple sclerosis relative to controls.

CDR3 size: 13 residues. The V gene lost 3 bases and the J gene lost 7 bases, with 10 bases spanning the gap. Germline values: CDR1 MDHEN, CDR2 SYDVKM. Presence of unique molecular identifiers characterized the TCR beta cDNA libraries. Once about 0.9 to 11 million T cells were used, about 490,000 cDNA molecules resulted. TCRdb re-called the PCR reads with MiXCR, one entry per CDR3 protein. The repertoire holds more than 350,000 distinct CDR3 sequences, with approximately 37% as singletons. Material for sequencing was blood. V gene TRBV28 combines with J gene TRBJ2-1, with D possibly matching TRBD2 (5 bases). This TCR was recovered from a girl aged 2 to 9 with multiple sclerosis. The CDR3 sequence is CASSLAGINEQFF. The DNA for the CDR3 is TGTGCCAGCAGTTTGGCCGGGATTAATGAGCAGTTCTTC.